This TCR beta chain was observed in a study of cytomegalovirus exposure and HLA in healthy donors. PCR amplification relied on 60 Vbeta primers (plus 13 Jbeta primers). Data came from immunoSEQ multiplex PCR; TCRdb stores just in-frame clones and leaves some out. The top ten clones hold 1.5% to 2% of a sample with 140,000 to 150,000 clones, about 8.9% of them seen once. Study-level points and caveats: As confirmed in vitro, a few CMV-associated chains were specific for CMV antigens.

For this clone: No antigen is known for it.

Deletions cut 5 bases from V and 7 bases from J, with 21 bases between. This CDR3 is built from 15 residues. The germline CDR1 and CDR2 sequences are SGHNT and YENEEA. This sequence originates from a man in his fifties or sixties in good health and CMV-seronegative. The rearrangement uses TRBV11-3 and TRBJ2-7, with a possible D match to TRBD2 (6 bases). The sequenced sample consisted of PBMCs. The CDR3 bases are TGTGCCAGCAGCGCGGCCAGGGACTCCAACTGTGAGCAGTACTTC. Amino acid sequence: CASSAARDSNCEQYF.